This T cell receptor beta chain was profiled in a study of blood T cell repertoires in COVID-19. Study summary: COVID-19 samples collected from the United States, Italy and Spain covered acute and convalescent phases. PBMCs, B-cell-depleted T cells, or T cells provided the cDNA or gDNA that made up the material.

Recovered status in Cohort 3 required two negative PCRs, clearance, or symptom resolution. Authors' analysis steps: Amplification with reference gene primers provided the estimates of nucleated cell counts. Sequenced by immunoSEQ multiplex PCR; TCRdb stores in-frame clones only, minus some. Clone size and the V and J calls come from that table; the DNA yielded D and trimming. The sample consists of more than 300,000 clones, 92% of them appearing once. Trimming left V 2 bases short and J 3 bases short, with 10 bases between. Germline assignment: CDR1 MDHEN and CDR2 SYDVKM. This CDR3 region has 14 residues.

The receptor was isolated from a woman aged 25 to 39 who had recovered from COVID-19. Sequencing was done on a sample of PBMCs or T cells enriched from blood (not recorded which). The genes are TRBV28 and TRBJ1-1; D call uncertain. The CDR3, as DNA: TGTGCCAGCAGTTTAGAGGGATGGGACACTGAAGCTTTCTTT. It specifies CASSLEGWDTEAFF. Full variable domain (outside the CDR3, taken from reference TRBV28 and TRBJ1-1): DVKVTQSSRYLVKRTGEKVFLECVQDMDHENMFWYRQDPGLGLRLIYFSYDVKMKEKGDIPEGYSVSREKKERFSLILESASTNQTSMYLCASSLEGWDTEAFFGQGTRLTVV.